This entry features one T cell receptor beta chain sequence. Its antigen is unidentified. This CDR3 spans 14 amino acids. Germline V gives CDR1 SQVTM, CDR2 ANQGSEA. V was clipped by 0 bases and J by 4 bases; unmatched bases: 4. The data derive from a study of CD8 T cells in Susac syndrome. Study results and limitations: The number of individuals included in the study's TCR sequencing and HLA analysis was acknowledged as relatively small.

Reverse transcription of roughly 0.5 to 1 ug RNA was performed with random hexamers. TCRdb itself ran the immunoSEQ multiplex PCR reads through MiXCR, one entry per CDR3 protein. The table shows around 220,000 distinct CDR3 sequences, with 90% to 95% occurring only once. Sequencing was carried out using CD8+ T cells from PBMCs. The chain is built from TRBV29-1 and TRBJ1-2; 8 positions agree with TRBD1. This clonotype was obtained from a human donor with multiple sclerosis. Here the CDR3 reads CSVEDQTGAYGYTF. In DNA form, the CDR3 reads TGCAGCGTTGAAGACCAGACAGGGGCCTATGGCTACACCTTC.